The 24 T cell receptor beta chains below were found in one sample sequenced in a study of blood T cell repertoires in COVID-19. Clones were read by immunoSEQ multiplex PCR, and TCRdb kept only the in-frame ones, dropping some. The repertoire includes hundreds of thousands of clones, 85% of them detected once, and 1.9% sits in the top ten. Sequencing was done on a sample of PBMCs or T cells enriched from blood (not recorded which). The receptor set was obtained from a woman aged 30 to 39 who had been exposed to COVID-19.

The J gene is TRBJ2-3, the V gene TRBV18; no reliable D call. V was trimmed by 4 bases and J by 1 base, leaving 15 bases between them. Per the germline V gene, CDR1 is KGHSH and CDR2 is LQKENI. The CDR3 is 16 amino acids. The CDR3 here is CASSLSGSQGTDTQYF. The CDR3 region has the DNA TGTGCCAGCTCACTCTCCGGGTCTCAAGGCACAGATACGCAGTATTTT.

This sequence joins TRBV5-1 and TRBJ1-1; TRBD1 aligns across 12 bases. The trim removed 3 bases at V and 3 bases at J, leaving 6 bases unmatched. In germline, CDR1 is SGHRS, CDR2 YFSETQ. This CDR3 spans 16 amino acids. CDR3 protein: CASSSKGQGAHTEAFF. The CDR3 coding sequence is TGCGCCAGCAGCTCCAAGGGACAGGGGGCACACACTGAAGCTTTCTTT.

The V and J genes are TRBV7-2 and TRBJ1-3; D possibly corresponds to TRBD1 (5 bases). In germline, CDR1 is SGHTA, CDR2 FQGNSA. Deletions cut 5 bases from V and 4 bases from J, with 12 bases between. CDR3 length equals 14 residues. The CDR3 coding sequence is TGTGCCAGCAGCATCCAGACAGAAGGAAACACCATATATTTT. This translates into CASSIQTEGNTIYF.

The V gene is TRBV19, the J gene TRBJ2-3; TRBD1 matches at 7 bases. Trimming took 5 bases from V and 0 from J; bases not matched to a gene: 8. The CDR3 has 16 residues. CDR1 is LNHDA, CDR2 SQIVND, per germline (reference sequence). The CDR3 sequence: CASSRQGPPSTDTQYF. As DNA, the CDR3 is TGTGCCAGTAGTCGACAGGGCCCGCCTAGCACAGATACGCAGTATTTT. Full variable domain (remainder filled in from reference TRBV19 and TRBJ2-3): DGGITQSPKYLFRKEGQNVTLSCEQNLNHDAMYWYRQDPGQGLRLIYYSQIVNDFQKGDIAEGYSVSREKKESFPLTVTSAQKNPTAFYLCASSRQGPPSTDTQYFGPGTRLTVL.

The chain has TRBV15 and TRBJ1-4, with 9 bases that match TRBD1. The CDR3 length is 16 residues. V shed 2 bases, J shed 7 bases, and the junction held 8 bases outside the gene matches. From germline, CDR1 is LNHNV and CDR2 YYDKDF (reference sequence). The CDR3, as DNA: TGTGCCACCAGCAGAACCCCGGGACAGGGCGTTGAAAAACTGTTTTTT. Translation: CATSRTPGQGVEKLFF.

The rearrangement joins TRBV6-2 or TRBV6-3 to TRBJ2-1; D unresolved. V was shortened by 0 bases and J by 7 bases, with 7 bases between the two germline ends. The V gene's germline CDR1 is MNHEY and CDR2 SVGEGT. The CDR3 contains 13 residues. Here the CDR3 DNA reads TGTGCCAGCAGTTACTCGTACTCAAATGAGCAGTTCTTC. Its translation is CASSYSYSNEQFF.

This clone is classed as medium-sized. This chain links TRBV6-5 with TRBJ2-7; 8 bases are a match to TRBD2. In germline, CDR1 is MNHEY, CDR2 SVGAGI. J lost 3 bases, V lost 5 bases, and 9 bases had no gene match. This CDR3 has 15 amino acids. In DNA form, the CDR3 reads TGTGCCAGCAGTCGGGGTGGTAGCGGGGTCTACGAGCAGTACTTC. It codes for CASSRGGSGVYEQYF.

The CDR3: CASSTGADVYEQYF. The DNA of the CDR3 is TGTGCCAGCAGCACCGGAGCGGACGTCTACGAGCAGTACTTC. J is TRBJ2-7 and V is TRBV11-1, with D possibly being TRBD2 (5 bases). The CDR3 is 14 amino acids. Germline CDR1 SGHAT, CDR2 FQDESV (reference sequence). The V and J ends lost 5 bases and 3 bases respectively, with 14 bases between them.

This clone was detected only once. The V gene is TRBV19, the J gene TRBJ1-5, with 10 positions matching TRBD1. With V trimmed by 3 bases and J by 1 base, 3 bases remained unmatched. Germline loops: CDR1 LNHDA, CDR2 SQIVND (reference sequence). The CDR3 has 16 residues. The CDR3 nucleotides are TGTGCCAGTAGTATTGGGACAGGGGTCAGCAATCAGCCCCAGCATTTT. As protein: CASSIGTGVSNQPQHF.

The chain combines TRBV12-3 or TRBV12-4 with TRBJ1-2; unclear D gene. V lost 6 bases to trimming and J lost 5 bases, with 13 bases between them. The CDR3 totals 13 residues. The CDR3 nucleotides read TGTGCCAGCAGCGCGGTTGGCCTGTATGGCTACACCTTC. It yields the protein CASSAVGLYGYTF.

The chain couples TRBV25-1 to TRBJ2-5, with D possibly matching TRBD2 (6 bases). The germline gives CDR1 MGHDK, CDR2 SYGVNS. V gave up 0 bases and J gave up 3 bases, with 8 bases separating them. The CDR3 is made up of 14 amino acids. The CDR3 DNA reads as TGTGCCAGCAGTGAATATCCTAGCGAAGAGACCCAGTACTTC. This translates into CASSEYPSEETQYF.

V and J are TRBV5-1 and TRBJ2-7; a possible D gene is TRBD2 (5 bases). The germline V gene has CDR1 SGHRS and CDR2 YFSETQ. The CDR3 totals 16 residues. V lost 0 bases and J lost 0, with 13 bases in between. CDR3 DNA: TGCGCCAGCAGCTTGGCCGAGGGATTTTCCTCCTACGAGCAGTACTTC. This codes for CASSLAEGFSSYEQYF.

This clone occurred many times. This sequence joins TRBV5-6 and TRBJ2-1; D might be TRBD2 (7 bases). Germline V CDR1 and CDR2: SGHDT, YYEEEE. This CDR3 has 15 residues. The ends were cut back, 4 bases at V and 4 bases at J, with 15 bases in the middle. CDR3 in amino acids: CASSLGGGSYNEQFF. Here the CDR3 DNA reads TGTGCCAGCAGCCTCGGGGGCGGGAGTTACAATGAGCAGTTCTTC. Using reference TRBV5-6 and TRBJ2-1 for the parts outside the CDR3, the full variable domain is DAGVTQSPTHLIKTRGQQVTLRCSPKSGHDTVSWYQQALGQGPQFIFQYYEEEERQRGNFPDRFSGHQFPNYSSELNVNALLLGDSALYLCASSLGGGSYNEQFFGPGTRLTVL.

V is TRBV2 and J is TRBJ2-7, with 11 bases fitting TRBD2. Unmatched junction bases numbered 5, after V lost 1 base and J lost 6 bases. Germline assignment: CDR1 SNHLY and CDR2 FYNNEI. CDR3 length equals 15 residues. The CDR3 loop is CASSEEGLAGGEQYF. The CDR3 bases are TGTGCCAGCAGTGAAGAAGGCCTAGCGGGAGGCGAGCAGTACTTC.

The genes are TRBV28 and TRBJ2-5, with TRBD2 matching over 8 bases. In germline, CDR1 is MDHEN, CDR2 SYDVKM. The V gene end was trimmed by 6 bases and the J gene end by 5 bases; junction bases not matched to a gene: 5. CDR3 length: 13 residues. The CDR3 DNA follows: TGTGCCAGCAGCTTCGGGAGGGTGGAGACCCAGTACTTC. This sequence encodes CASSFGRVETQYF.

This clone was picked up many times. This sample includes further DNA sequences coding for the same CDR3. The CDR3 DNA follows: TGTGCCAGCAGCTTGGCTACAGATACGCAGTATTTT. It encodes CASSLATDTQYF. V gene TRBV12-3 or TRBV12-4 combines with J gene TRBJ2-3; D call uncertain. The CDR3 has 12 amino acids. Trimming removed 6 bases from V and 3 bases from J, with 7 bases in between.

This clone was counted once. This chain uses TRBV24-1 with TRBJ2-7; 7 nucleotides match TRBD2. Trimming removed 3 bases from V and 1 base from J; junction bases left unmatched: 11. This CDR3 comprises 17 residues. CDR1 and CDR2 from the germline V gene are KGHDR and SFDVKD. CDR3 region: CATSDGVRRERSYEQYF. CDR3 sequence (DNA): TGTGCCACCAGTGATGGAGTCCGGCGGGAGCGGTCCTACGAGCAGTACTTC.

In DNA, the CDR3 is TGTGCCAGCAGCCAAGGGCTTAGCGGGAGGAGCTCCTACGAGCAGTACTTC. This sequence encodes CASSQGLSGRSSYEQYF. The chain uses TRBV3-1 (or the pseudogene TRBV3-2) and TRBJ2-7, with TRBD2 identical over 10 bases. The J segment lost 0 bases and the V segment lost 1 base, leaving 6 bases of the junction unmatched. In germline, CDR1 is LGHDT, CDR2 YNNKEL (reference sequence). CDR3 size: 17 residues.

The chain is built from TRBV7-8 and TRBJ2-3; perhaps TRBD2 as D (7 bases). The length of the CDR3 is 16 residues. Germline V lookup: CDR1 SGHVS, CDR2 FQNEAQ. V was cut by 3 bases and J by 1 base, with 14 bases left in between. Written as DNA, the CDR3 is TGTGCCAGCAGCTTTGGACCCGGGGGGCGCACAGATACGCAGTATTTT. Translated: CASSFGPGGRTDTQYF. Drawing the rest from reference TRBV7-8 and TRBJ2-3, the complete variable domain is GAGVSQSPRYKVAKRGQDVALRCDPISGHVSLFWYQQALGQGPEFLTYFQNEAQLDKSGLPSDRFFAERPEGSVSTLKIQRTQQEDSAVYLCASSFGPGGRTDTQYFGPGTRLTVL.

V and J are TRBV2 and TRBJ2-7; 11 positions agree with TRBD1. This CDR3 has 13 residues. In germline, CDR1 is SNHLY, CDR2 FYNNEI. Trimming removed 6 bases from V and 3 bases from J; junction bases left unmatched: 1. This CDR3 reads CASRGTGGYEQYF. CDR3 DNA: TGTGCCAGCAGAGGGACAGGGGGCTACGAGCAGTACTTC.

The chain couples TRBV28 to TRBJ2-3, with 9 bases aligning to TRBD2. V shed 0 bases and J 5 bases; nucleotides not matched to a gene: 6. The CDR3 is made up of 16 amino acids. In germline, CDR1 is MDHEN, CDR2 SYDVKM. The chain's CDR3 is CASSLWGGGGLDTQYF. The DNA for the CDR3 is TGTGCCAGCAGTTTATGGGGCGGGGGGGGATTAGATACGCAGTATTTT.

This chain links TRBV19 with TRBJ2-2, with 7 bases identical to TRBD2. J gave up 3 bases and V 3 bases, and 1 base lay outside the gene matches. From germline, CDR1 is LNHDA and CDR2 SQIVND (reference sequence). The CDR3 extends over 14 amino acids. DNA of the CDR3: TGTGCCAGTAGTATTGCGGGGGACACCGGGGAGCTGTTTTTT. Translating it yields CASSIAGDTGELFF. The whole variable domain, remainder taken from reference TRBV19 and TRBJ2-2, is DGGITQSPKYLFRKEGQNVTLSCEQNLNHDAMYWYRQDPGQGLRLIYYSQIVNDFQKGDIAEGYSVSREKKESFPLTVTSAQKNPTAFYLCASSIAGDTGELFFGEGSRLTVL.

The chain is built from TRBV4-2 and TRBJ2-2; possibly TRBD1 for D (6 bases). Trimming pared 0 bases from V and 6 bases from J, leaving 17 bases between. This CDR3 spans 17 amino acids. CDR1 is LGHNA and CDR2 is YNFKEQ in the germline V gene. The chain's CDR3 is CASSQEVFRGKAGELFF. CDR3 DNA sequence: TGTGCCAGCAGCCAAGAAGTTTTTAGGGGGAAGGCCGGGGAGCTGTTTTTT.

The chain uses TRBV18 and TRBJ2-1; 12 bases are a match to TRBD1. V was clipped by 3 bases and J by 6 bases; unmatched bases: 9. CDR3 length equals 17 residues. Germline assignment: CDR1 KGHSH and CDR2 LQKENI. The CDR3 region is CASSPPPGTGGSNEQFF. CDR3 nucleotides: TGTGCCAGCTCACCTCCCCCCGGGACAGGGGGCTCCAATGAGCAGTTCTTC.